Shown below are 9 T cell receptor beta chains from a single sample sequenced in a study of metastatic and nonmetastatic thyroid tumors. Through MiXCR, TCRdb re-clonotyped the PCR reads. The table includes roughly 93,000 clones, about 12% detected once. No treatment had been given to any patient before thyroid surgery. What was sequenced was blood. These receptors were obtained from a female donor with papillary thyroid cancer or a benign thyroid nodule (not recorded which). Some clones in this sample may be carry-over from other donors' samples.

This clone came up many times. The CDR3 DNA is TGTGCCAGTAAGAAGAGGGGGAGCAATCAGCCCCAGCATTTT. Translating gives CASKKRGSNQPQHF. This sequence joins TRBV19 and TRBJ1-5; TRBD1 is a possible D gene (6 bases). The CDR3 sequence is 14 residues long. CDR1 and CDR2 from the germline V gene are LNHDA and SQIVND (reference sequence). Trimming removed 7 bases from V and 1 base from J, with 11 bases in between.

This clone has at least ten counts. The V gene is TRBV4-3, the J gene TRBJ2-1; D gene unclear. Trimming shortened V by 0 bases and J by 0 bases, and 9 bases separated the two germline ends. Germline loops: CDR1 LGHNA, CDR2 YSLEER. The CDR3 runs 16 residues. The CDR3 reads CASSQEWASSYNEQFF. In nucleotides, the CDR3 is TGCGCCAGCAGCCAAGAGTGGGCGAGCTCCTACAATGAGCAGTTCTTC.

As for this clone: This CDR3 is missing its conserved last phenylalanine or tryptophan, likely due to a read error. V usage is TRBV5-4 and J usage is TRBJ1-2; D is possibly TRBD1 (5 bases). This CDR3 comprises 18 residues. CDR1 is SGHNT, CDR2 YYREEE, per germline (reference sequence). The V gene lost 0 bases and the J gene lost 8 bases, with 26 bases spanning the gap. Here the CDR3 DNA reads TGTGCCAGCAGCTTGGACCGGGACGAAGATGCTTTGGGACGAGGCTACACCCTC. Its translation: CASSLDRDEDALGRGYTL.

There are many counts of this clone. This CDR3 is also generated by other DNA sequences in the sample. The V gene is TRBV11-1, the J gene TRBJ2-3; a possible D gene is TRBD1 (5 bases). V was cut by 2 bases and J by 6 bases, with 15 bases left in between. Germline CDR1 and CDR2: SGHAT and FQDESV (reference sequence). There are 15 residues in the CDR3. Here the CDR3 DNA reads TGTGCCAGCAGCTTATATACAGCCCCAGGGGATACGCAGTATTTT. Encoded protein: CASSLYTAPGDTQYF.

This clone was recorded a few times. A single base separates this from a much larger clone, so it may be a read error. The chain couples TRBV7-9 to TRBJ2-3; 9 bases fit TRBD2. The V and J ends lost 5 bases and 7 bases, in that order; junction bases with no gene match: 7. CDR3 length: 14 amino acids. Germline CDR1 is SEHNR and CDR2 is FQNEAQ (reference sequence). CDR3 amino acids: CASSRSGSAYTQYF. In DNA, the CDR3 is TGTGCCAGCAGCCGTAGCGGGAGTGCGTATACGCAGTATTTT.

This sequence joins TRBV20-1 and TRBJ2-7; the D is unclear. The length of the CDR3 is 16 residues. Germline CDR1 is DFQATT and CDR2 is SNEGSKA (reference sequence). Between the trimmed V and J ends, which lost 2 bases and 4 bases, there was a span of 21 bases. Here the CDR3 reads CSARYLSAQKGYEQYF. In nucleotides, the CDR3 is TGCAGTGCTAGATATCTTAGTGCGCAGAAAGGGTACGAGCAGTACTTC.

This clone was seen a handful of times. The sample carries other DNA sequences with the same CDR3. This rearrangement joins TRBV10-2 to TRBJ2-4; a weak D match, TRBD1 (7 bases). The germline gives CDR1 WSHSY, CDR2 SAAADI. This CDR3 has 14 residues. Trimming cost V 9 bases and J 8 bases, with 20 bases left between them. The CDR3 loop is CASTPTGTLDIQYF. The CDR3 DNA sequence: TGCGCCAGTACCCCGACAGGGACTCTGGACATTCAGTACTTC.

This clone has ten or more counts. The chain couples TRBV5-4 to TRBJ2-1; 7 bases line up with TRBD2. From germline, CDR1 is SGHNT and CDR2 YYREEE (reference sequence). The CDR3 covers 14 residues. V shed 0 bases and J 5 bases; nucleotides not matched to a gene: 2. CDR3 region: CASSLEGRDNEQFF. The CDR3 DNA sequence: TGTGCCAGCAGCTTGGAGGGGAGGGACAATGAGCAGTTCTTC.

This clone was observed many times. This chain uses TRBV30 with TRBJ1-5; D is ambiguous. The CDR3 is 13 residues long. Trimming removed 5 bases from V and 3 bases from J, with 11 bases in between. The germline V gene has CDR1 GTSNPN and CDR2 SVGIG (reference sequence). The CDR3 is CAWAGALNQPQHF. In DNA form, the CDR3 reads TGTGCCTGGGCAGGCGCCCTCAATCAGCCCCAGCATTTT.